Below, 22 T cell receptor beta chains from the same sample are listed, as sequenced in a study of cytomegalovirus exposure and HLA in healthy donors. Produced via immunoSEQ multiplex PCR; TCRdb's table is partial and in-frame only. There are hundreds of thousands of clones in the sample; about 90% occur only once, and 3.1% lies in the top ten. Sequencing input: PBMCs. The receptors derive from a woman in her 30s in good health and CMV-seronegative.

The J gene is TRBJ1-2, the V gene TRBV11-2, with 11 bases aligning to TRBD1. Germline loops: CDR1 SGHAT, CDR2 FQNNGV. This CDR3 region has 16 residues. Unmatched junction bases numbered 10, after V lost 5 bases and J lost 5 bases. The chain's CDR3 is CASSDGQGAKGYGYTF. The CDR3 DNA reads TGTGCCAGCAGCGATGGACAGGGGGCGAAGGGGTATGGCTACACCTTC.

The chain joins TRBV27 to TRBJ2-7; either TRBD1 or TRBD2 may fit D (5 bases each). The germline V gene has CDR1 MNHEY and CDR2 SMNVEV (reference sequence). There are 15 residues in the CDR3. V lost 9 bases, J lost 3 bases, and 21 bases lay in between. CDR3 bases: TGTGCCAGTAGGTCCGGGGCCGGGGAGCGCTACGAGCAGTACTTC. As protein: CASRSGAGERYEQYF.

Of note for this clone: Relative to the germline gene, one junction end is altered; a read error may explain this. The J gene is TRBJ2-7, the V gene TRBV7-2, with TRBD2 matching 11 bases. Germline loops: CDR1 SGHTA, CDR2 FQGNSA. The CDR3 contains 16 residues. This CDR3 is CASSLGTSGAPYEQYF. CDR3 bases: TGTGCCAGCAGTTTAGGGACTAGCGGCGCCCCCTACGAGCAGTACTTC.

The genes are TRBV7-9 and TRBJ2-7; D ambiguous. This CDR3 comprises 12 residues. CDR1 is SEHNR and CDR2 is FQNEAQ in the germline V gene (reference sequence). Trimming cost V 0 bases and J 6 bases, with 6 bases left between them. The CDR3 is CASSLAPGEQYF. In DNA, the CDR3 is TGTGCCAGCAGCTTAGCCCCGGGCGAGCAGTACTTC.

The V and J genes are TRBV1 and TRBJ2-7; the table's D call of TRBD1 was not tested on the DNA. TRBV1 is given as a pseudogene. The CDR3 length is 19 residues. The CDR3 sequence: CTSSQVGGGVSGLRFVKYF. The CDR3 DNA reads as TGCACCAGCAGCCAAGTAGGAGGGGGCGTTAGCGGACTTCGATTCGTGAAGTACTTC.

The CDR3 loop reads CASSPWVTNTGELFF. The CDR3 coding sequence is TGTGCCAGCAGCCCCTGGGTAACGAACACCGGGGAGCTGTTTTTT. The V and J genes are TRBV27 and TRBJ2-2, with unresolved D. Germline values: CDR1 MNHEY, CDR2 SMNVEV (reference sequence). CDR3 length equals 15 residues. V lost 6 bases and J lost 0, with 11 bases in between.

This rearrangement joins TRBV10-2 to TRBJ2-5, with 10 nucleotides matching TRBD1. CDR1 and CDR2 from the germline V gene are WSHSY and SAAADI. This CDR3 has 17 residues. J gave up 5 bases and V 3 bases, and 12 bases lay outside the gene matches. The CDR3 nucleotides read TGCGCCAGCAGTGAAGAGACAGGGGGCGCGGGTTTGGAGACCCAGTACTTC. It yields the protein CASSEETGGAGLETQYF.

This clone was found once. The chain has TRBV25-1 and TRBJ2-1; TRBD2 matches at 13 bases. Per germline, CDR1 MGHDK and CDR2 SYGVNS. V dropped 1 base and J dropped 8; count of bases not matched to a gene: 8. The CDR3 extends over 17 amino acids. The CDR3 bases are TGTGCCAGCAGTGAATCCGGGACTAGCGGGAAGTTTGATGAGCAGTTCTTC. Amino acid sequence: CASSESGTSGKFDEQFF.

The chain uses TRBV7-9 and TRBJ2-1; a weak D match, TRBD2 (6 bases). Germline-derived CDR1 and CDR2 are SEHNR and FQNEAQ (reference sequence). The CDR3 has 17 residues. Trimming stripped 0 bases from V and 2 bases from J, with 14 bases between. The CDR3 DNA reads TGTGCCAGCAGCTTAGCGCTGGGGACTGGGCCCTACAATGAGCAGTTCTTC. Protein sequence: CASSLALGTGPYNEQFF. The complete variable domain, with remaining parts taken from reference TRBV7-9 and TRBJ2-1, reads DTGVSQNPRHKITKRGQNVTFRCDPISEHNRLYWYRQTLGQGPEFLTYFQNEAQLEKSRLLSDRFSAERPKGSFSTLEIQRTEQGDSAMYLCASSLALGTGPYNEQFFGPGTRLTVL.

CDR3 DNA: TGTGCCAGCAGTTTCGGGTCAAATGAGCAGTTCTTC. Protein product: CASSFGSNEQFF. The V and J genes are TRBV27 and TRBJ2-1; D is uncertain. The CDR3 totals 12 residues. Trimming shortened V by 3 bases and J by 7 bases, and 7 bases separated the two germline ends. Germline V CDR1 and CDR2: MNHEY, SMNVEV (reference sequence).

The chain recombines TRBV7-9 with TRBJ2-7, with 9 bases that match TRBD1. V lost 3 bases, J lost 4 bases, and 7 bases stayed unmatched. Germline V gene sequence: CDR1 SEHNR, CDR2 FQNEAQ (reference sequence). The CDR3 loop spans 15 amino acids. The CDR3 spells CASSLPGQGGYEQYF. The CDR3 DNA sequence: TGTGCCAGCAGCTTGCCGGGACAGGGAGGGTACGAGCAGTACTTC.

V is TRBV20-1 and J is TRBJ2-1; D is uncertain. Germline CDR1 is DFQATT and CDR2 is SNEGSKA (reference sequence). The CDR3 is 11 residues long. The V gene lost 7 bases and the J gene lost 7 bases, with 11 bases spanning the gap. The CDR3 sequence: CSVKDLNEQFF. The DNA for the CDR3 is TGCAGTGTCAAAGACTTGAATGAGCAGTTCTTC.

The chain links TRBV27 to TRBJ2-7; D is unresolved. Germline CDR1 is MNHEY and CDR2 is SMNVEV (reference sequence). Trimming removed 7 bases from V and 2 bases from J, with 9 bases in between. The CDR3 contains 12 residues. CDR3 in DNA: TGTGCCAGCACCTCTTCGGCCTACGAGCAGTACTTC. It encodes CASTSSAYEQYF.

The chain carries TRBV28 and TRBJ2-2, with a tentative D call TRBD2 (6 bases). The germline V and J ends were trimmed by 10 bases and 4 bases, with 13 bases remaining between them. The CDR3 totals 13 residues. Germline V gene sequence: CDR1 MDHEN, CDR2 SYDVKM. The CDR3 sequence: CATRWGVTGELFF. DNA for the CDR3: TGTGCCACCAGGTGGGGGGTCACCGGGGAGCTGTTTTTT.

The rearrangement links TRBV5-1 to TRBJ1-1; no definite D call. Germline loops: CDR1 SGHRS, CDR2 YFSETQ. This CDR3 has 13 residues. V shed 0 bases and J shed 11 bases, with 14 bases lying between them. CDR3 protein: CASSLEGRFVAFF. In nucleotides, the CDR3 is TGCGCCAGCAGCTTGGAGGGCAGATTTGTGGCTTTCTTT.

The V gene is TRBV6-5, the J gene TRBJ2-7; the D is unclear. The CDR3 covers 15 residues. CDR1 MNHEY and CDR2 SVGAGI come from the germline V gene. With 0 bases removed from V and 0 bases from J, the gap between germline ends came to 9 bases. CDR3 sequence: CASSYSGISSYEQYF. CDR3 DNA: TGTGCCAGCAGTTACTCTGGGATTAGCTCCTACGAGCAGTACTTC.

The chain employs TRBV9 and TRBJ2-7, with 12 bases matching TRBD2. CDR1 is SGDLS and CDR2 is YYNGEE in the germline V gene. J was trimmed by 6 bases and V by 3 bases; bases with no gene match: 7. The CDR3 runs to 15 residues. The CDR3 loop is CASSAQTSGSSEQYF. The CDR3 DNA reads as TGTGCCAGCAGCGCCCAGACTAGCGGGAGTTCCGAGCAGTACTTC.

This chain connects TRBV9 to TRBJ2-1, with TRBD1 matching over 8 bases. CDR1 and CDR2 (germline): SGDLS, YYNGEE. Trimming removed 0 bases from V and 9 bases from J; junction bases left unmatched: 5. CDR3 length: 14 amino acids. This CDR3 is CASSVGTGMSEQFF. In nucleotides, the CDR3 is TGTGCCAGCAGCGTAGGGACAGGGATGTCTGAGCAGTTCTTC.

This clone was seen a single time. The chain combines TRBV15 with TRBJ2-7; D not certain. V shed 3 bases and J shed 5 bases, with 20 bases lying between them. The CDR3 is 16 residues long. The V gene's germline CDR1 is LNHNV and CDR2 YYDKDF (reference sequence). The CDR3 DNA is TGTGCCACCAGCAGCAATATACCACAGAACCTAGACGAGCAGTACTTC. As protein: CATSSNIPQNLDEQYF.

This chain uses TRBV4-3 with TRBJ2-1, with a tentative D call TRBD2 (5 bases). Germline V gene data show CDR1 as LGHNA and CDR2 as YSLEER. CDR3 length equals 16 residues. V lost 0 bases and J lost 7, with 16 bases in between. CDR3 in amino acids: CASSQDRNNWENEQFF. The DNA for the CDR3 is TGCGCCAGCAGCCAAGATCGGAACAACTGGGAGAATGAGCAGTTCTTC.

This clone was seen only a few times. The V call is TRBV28, the J call TRBJ2-7; TRBD2 matches 13 bases. The CDR3 has 15 residues. In germline, CDR1 is MDHEN, CDR2 SYDVKM. The V segment lost 7 bases and the J segment 0 bases; nucleotides outside the gene matches: 3. The chain's CDR3 is CASKGLAGASYEQYF. In DNA, the CDR3 is TGTGCCAGCAAAGGACTAGCGGGAGCCTCCTACGAGCAGTACTTC.

V is TRBV29-1 and J is TRBJ2-7; D is uncertain. V gave up 4 bases and J gave up 5 bases, with 18 bases separating them. Germline CDR1 SQVTM, CDR2 ANQGSEA. The length of the CDR3 is 14 residues. In nucleotides, the CDR3 is TGCAGCGTTGGCACAGACCACGGAAGACACGAGCAGTACTTC. It translates to CSVGTDHGRHEQYF.